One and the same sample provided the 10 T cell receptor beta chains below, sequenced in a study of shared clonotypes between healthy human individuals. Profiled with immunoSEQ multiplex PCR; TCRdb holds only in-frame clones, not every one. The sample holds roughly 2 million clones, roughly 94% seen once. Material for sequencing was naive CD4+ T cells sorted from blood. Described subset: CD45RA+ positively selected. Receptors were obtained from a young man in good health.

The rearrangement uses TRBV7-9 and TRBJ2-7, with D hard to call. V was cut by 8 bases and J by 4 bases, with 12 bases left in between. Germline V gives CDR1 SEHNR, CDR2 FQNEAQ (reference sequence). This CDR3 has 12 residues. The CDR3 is CASLKLGYEQYF. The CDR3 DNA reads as TGTGCCAGCTTAAAGCTGGGTTACGAGCAGTACTTC.

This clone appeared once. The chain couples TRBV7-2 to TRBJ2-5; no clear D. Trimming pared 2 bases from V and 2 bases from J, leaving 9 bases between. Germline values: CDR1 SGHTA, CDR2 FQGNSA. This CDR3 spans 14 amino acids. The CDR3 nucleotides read TGTGCCAGCAGCTTATTTGGAAGGCAAGAGACCCAGTACTTC. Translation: CASSLFGRQETQYF.

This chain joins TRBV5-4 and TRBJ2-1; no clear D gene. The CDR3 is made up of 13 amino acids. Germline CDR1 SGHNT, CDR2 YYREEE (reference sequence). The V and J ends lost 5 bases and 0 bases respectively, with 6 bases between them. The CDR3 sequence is CASRGRSYNEQFF. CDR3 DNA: TGTGCCAGCAGAGGCCGCTCCTACAATGAGCAGTTCTTC.

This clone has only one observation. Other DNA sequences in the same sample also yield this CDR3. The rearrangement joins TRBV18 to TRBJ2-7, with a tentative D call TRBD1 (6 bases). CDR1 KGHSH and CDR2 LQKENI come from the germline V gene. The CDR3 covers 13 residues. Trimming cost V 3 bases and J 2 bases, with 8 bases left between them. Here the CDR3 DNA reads TGTGCCAGCTCACCTGGACAGACCTACGAGCAGTACTTC. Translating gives CASSPGQTYEQYF.

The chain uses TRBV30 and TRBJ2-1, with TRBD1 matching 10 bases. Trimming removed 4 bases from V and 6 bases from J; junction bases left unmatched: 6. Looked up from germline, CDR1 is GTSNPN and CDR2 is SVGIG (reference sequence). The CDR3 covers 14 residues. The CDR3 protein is CAWTAGTGVNEQFF. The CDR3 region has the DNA TGTGCCTGGACCGCCGGGACAGGGGTCAATGAGCAGTTCTTC.

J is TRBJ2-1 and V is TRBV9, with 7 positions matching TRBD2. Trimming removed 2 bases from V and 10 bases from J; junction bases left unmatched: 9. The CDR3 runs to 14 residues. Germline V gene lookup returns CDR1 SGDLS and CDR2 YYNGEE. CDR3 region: CASSVIGTNYEQFF. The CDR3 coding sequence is TGTGCCAGCAGCGTGATCGGGACTAACTACGAGCAGTTCTTC.

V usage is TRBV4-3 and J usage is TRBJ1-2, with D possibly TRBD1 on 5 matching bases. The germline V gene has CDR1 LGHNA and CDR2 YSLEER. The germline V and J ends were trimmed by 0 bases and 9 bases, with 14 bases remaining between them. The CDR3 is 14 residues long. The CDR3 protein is CASSQEDNLGSYTF. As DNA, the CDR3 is TGCGCCAGCAGCCAAGAGGACAACCTTGGAAGCTACACCTTC.

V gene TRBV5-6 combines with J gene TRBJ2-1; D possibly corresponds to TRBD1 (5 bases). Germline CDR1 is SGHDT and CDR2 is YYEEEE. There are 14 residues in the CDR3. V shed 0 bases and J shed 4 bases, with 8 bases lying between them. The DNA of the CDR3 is TGTGCCAGCAGCTTGGAACAGGTATACAATGAGCAGTTCTTC. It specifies CASSLEQVYNEQFF.

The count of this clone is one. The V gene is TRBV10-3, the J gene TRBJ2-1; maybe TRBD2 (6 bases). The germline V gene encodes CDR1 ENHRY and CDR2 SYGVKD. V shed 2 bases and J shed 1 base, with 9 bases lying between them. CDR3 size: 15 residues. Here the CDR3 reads CAISEGGLSYNEQFF. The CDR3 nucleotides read TGTGCCATCAGTGAGGGGGGGTTGTCCTACAATGAGCAGTTCTTC.

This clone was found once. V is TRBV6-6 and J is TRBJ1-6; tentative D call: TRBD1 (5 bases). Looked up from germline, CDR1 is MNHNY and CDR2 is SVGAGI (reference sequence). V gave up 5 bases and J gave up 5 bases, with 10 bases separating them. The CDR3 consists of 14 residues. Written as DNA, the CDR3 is TGTGCCAGCAGTCAGGGCAGGGATAATTCACCCCTCCACTTT. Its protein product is CASSQGRDNSPLHF.